The entry below gives a single TCR beta chain sequence along with its context. Its antigen is undetermined. The entry originates in a study of cytomegalovirus exposure and HLA in healthy donors. There are 18 residues in the CDR3. J lost 9 bases, V lost 0 bases, and 15 bases had no gene match. CDR1 SGHDN and CDR2 FVKESK come from the germline V gene. Profiling relied on immunoSEQ multiplex PCR, and the TCRdb table lists in-frame clones only, not all of them. The table lists fewer than 200,000 clones, 89% of them singletons. General study findings and limits: Associated with cytomegalovirus, according to the listing, were 150 to 200 TCR beta chains. CMV antigen specificity was confirmed in vitro for a few CMV-associated chains. Both high specificity and high sensitivity reportedly marked the classifier's diagnosis of cytomegalovirus status.

The rearrangement links TRBV14 to TRBJ2-1; 9 nucleotides line up with TRBD2. This TCR came from a woman between 18 and 29 years old in good health and CMV-seropositive. The sample was PBMCs. CDR3 in amino acids: CASSQEILAGGSVGEQFF. CDR3 coding DNA: TGTGCCAGCAGCCAAGAGATTCTGGCGGGAGGGAGCGTAGGTGAGCAGTTCTTC.